This T cell receptor (beta chain) was documented in a study of somatic mutations in cytotoxic T cells in rheumatoid arthritis. For the study at large: Including V beta1+ cells that were sequenced for TCRB, some T-cell populations stained with V beta antibodies were flow-sorted at nearly 100% purity.

Libraries were prepared by immunoSEQ multiplex PCR; TCRdb keeps only in-frame clonotypes and omits some of them. The sample records 12,000 to 15,000 clones, 85% to 95% being singletons. Using positive magnetic bead selection on an AutoMACS, CD4+ and CD8+ cells were isolated, after which their purity was checked by flow cytometry. Concerning this clone: The antigen is not known.

Germline V CDR1 and CDR2: GTSNPN, SVGIG (reference sequence). The CDR3 covers 15 residues. V lost 1 base, J lost 8 bases, and 10 bases stayed unmatched. Points from the study as a whole: Each of about an eighth of the 65 patients had a largest CD8+ clone that made up more than 20% of CD8+ cells.

This sequence originates from a man in his 70s with rheumatoid arthritis. V usage is TRBV30 and J usage is TRBJ1-4; 7 bases fit TRBD1. The specimen was CD4+ T cells sorted from blood. CDR3 residues: CAWSARAGGGEKLFF. The CDR3 DNA reads as TGTGCCTGGAGTGCCCGAGCAGGGGGAGGCGAAAAACTGTTTTTT.